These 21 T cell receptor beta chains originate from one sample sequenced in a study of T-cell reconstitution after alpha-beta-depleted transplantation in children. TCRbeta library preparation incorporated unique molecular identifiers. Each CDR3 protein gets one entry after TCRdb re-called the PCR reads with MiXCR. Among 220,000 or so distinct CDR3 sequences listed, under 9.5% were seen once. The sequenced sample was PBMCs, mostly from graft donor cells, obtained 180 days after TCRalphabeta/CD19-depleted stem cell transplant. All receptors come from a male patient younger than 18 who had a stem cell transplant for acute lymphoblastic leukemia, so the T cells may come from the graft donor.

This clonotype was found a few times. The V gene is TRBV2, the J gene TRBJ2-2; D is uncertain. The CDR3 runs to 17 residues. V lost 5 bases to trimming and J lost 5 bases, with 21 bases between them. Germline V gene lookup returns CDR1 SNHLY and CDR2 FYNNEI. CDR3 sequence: CASSYTLLELRTGELFF. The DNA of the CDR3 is TGTGCCAGCAGTTATACTCTTTTGGAACTACGGACCGGGGAGCTGTTTTTT.

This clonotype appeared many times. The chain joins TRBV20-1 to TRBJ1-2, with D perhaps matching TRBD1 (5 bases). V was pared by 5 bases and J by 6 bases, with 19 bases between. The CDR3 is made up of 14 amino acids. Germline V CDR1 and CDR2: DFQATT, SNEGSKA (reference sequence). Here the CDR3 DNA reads TGCAGTGCTCCAATACCCCGACAGACTAATGGCTACACCTTC. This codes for CSAPIPRQTNGYTF.

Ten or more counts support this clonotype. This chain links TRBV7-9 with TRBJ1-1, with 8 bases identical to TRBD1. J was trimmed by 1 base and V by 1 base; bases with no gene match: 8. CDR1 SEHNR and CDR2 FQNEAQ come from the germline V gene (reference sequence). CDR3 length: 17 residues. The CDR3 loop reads CASSLGWLGQENTEAFF. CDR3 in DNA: TGTGCCAGCAGCTTAGGTTGGCTGGGACAGGAGAACACTGAAGCTTTCTTT. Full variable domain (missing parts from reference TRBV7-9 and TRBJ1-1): DTGVSQNPRHKITKRGQNVTFRCDPISEHNRLYWYRQTLGQGPEFLTYFQNEAQLEKSRLLSDRFSAERPKGSFSTLEIQRTEQGDSAMYLCASSLGWLGQENTEAFFGQGTRLTVV.

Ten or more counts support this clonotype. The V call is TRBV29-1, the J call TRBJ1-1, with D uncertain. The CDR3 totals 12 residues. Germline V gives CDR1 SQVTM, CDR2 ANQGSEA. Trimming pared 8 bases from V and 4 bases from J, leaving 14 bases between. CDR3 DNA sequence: TGCAGCATCCATGGGGTCCCCACTGAAGCTTTCTTT. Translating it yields CSIHGVPTEAFF.

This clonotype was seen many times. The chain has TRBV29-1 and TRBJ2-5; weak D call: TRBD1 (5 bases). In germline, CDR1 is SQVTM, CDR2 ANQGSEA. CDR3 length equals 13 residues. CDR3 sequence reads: CSILKGQVGTQYF. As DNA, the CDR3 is TGCAGTATCTTAAAGGGGCAGGTCGGGACCCAGTACTTC.

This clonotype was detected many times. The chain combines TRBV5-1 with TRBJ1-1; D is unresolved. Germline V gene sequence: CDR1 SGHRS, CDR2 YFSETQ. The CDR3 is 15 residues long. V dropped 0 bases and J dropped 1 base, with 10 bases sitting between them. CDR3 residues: CASSLGFGGNTEAFF. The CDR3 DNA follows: TGCGCCAGCAGCTTGGGATTCGGAGGGAACACTGAAGCTTTCTTT.

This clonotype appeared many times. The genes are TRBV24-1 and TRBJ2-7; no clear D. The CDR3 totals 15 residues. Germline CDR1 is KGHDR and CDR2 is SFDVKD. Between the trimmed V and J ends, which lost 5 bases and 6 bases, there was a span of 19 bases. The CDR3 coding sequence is TGTGCCACCAGTGCCGGTTCCAGCTTACCCAGCGAGCAGTACTTC. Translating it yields CATSAGSSLPSEQYF.

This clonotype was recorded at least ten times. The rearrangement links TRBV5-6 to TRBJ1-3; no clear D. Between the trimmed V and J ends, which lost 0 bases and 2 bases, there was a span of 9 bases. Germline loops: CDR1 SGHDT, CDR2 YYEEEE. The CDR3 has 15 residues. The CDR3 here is CASSLEGPPGNTIYF. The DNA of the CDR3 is TGTGCCAGCAGCTTGGAAGGCCCTCCTGGAAACACCATATATTTT.

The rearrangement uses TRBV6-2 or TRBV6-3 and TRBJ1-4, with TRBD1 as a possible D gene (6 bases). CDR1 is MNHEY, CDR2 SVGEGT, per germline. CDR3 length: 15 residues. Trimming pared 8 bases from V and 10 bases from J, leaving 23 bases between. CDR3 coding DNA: TGTGCCAGCCCAGACCTACAGGAAGAGGGGGGAAAACTGTTTTTT. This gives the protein CASPDLQEEGGKLFF.

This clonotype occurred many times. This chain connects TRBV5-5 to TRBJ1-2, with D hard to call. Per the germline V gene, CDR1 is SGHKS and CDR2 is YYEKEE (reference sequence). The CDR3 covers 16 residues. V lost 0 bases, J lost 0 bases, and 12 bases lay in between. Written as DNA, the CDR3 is TGTGCCAGCAGCTTGGGGCGAGCCAGTTCTAACTATGGCTACACCTTC. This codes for CASSLGRASSNYGYTF.

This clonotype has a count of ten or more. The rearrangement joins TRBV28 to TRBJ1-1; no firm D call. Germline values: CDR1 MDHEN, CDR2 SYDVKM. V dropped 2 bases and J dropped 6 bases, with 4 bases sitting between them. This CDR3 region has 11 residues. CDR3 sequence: CASSLQAEAFF. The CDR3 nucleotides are TGTGCCAGCAGTTTACAAGCTGAAGCTTTCTTT.

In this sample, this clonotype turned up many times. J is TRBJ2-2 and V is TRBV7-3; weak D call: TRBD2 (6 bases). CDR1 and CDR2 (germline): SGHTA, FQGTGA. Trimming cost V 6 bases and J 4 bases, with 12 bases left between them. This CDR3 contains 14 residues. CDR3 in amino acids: CASRAQGGTGELFF. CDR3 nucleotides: TGTGCCAGCAGAGCGCAGGGAGGCACCGGGGAGCTGTTTTTT.

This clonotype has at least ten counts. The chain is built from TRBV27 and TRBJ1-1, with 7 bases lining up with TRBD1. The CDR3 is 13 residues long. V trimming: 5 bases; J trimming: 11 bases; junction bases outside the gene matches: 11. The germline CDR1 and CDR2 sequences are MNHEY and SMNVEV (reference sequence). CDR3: CASSPVSGTVAFF. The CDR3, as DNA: TGTGCCAGCAGTCCGGTATCCGGGACAGTGGCTTTCTTT.

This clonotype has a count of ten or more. The CDR3 DNA is TGTGCCAGCAGCCGGGGGGGACAGGGAAACTATGGCTACACCTTC. Amino acid sequence: CASSRGGQGNYGYTF. The chain employs TRBV7-2 and TRBJ1-2; TRBD1 aligns across 9 bases. CDR3 length equals 15 residues. The trim removed 5 bases at V and 2 bases at J, leaving 6 bases unmatched. Germline CDR1 is SGHTA and CDR2 is FQGNSA.

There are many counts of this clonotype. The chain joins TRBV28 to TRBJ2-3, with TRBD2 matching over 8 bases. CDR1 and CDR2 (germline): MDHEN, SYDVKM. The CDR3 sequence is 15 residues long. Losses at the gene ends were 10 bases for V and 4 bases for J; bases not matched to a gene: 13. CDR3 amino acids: CATVRSRAGADTQYF. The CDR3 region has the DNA TGTGCCACCGTCCGGAGCAGAGCGGGAGCAGATACGCAGTATTTT.

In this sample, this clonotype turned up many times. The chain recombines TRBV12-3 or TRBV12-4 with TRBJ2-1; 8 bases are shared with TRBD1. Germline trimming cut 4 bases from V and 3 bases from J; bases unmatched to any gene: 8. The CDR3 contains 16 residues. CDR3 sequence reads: CASSSDPDRVYNEQFF. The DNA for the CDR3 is TGTGCCAGCAGTTCGGATCCGGACAGGGTCTACAATGAGCAGTTCTTC.

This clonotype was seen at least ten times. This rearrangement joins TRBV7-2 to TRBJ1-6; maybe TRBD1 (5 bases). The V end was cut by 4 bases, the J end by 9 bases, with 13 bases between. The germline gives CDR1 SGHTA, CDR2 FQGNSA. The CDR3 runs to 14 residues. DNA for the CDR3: TGTGCCAGCAGCTCTCAGGGACGAGGTTCACCCCTCCACTTT. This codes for CASSSQGRGSPLHF.

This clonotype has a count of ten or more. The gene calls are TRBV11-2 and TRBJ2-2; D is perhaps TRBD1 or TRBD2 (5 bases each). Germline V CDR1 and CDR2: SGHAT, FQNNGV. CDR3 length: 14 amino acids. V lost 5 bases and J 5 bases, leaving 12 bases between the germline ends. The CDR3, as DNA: TGTGCCAGCAGCCCAGGGACGCTAACCGGGGAGCTGTTTTTT. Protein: CASSPGTLTGELFF.

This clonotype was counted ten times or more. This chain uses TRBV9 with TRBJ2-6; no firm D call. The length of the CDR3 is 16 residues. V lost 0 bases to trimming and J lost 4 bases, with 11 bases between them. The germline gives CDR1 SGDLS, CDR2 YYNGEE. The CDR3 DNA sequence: TGTGCCAGCAGCGTAGGAAATCAACCAGGGGCCAACGTCCTGACTTTC. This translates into CASSVGNQPGANVLTF.

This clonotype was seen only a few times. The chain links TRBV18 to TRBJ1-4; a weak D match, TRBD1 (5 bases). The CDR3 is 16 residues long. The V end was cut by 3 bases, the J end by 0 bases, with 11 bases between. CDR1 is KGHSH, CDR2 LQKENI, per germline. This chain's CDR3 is CASSPSRQTTNEKLFF. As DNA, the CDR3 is TGTGCCAGCTCACCTTCCCGACAGACAACTAATGAAAAACTGTTTTTT.

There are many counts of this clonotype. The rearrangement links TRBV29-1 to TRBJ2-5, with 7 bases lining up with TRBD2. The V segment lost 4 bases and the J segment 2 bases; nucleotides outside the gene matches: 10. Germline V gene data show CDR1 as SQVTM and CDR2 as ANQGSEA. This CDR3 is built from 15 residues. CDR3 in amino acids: CSVAGLGGRQETQYF. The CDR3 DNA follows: TGCAGCGTTGCGGGTCTTGGCGGGAGACAAGAGACCCAGTACTTC.